The 26 T cell receptor beta chains below come from one sample, sequenced in a study of regulatory T cells in long-lasting Graves disease. HTBI primers from iRepertoire and Arm-PCR of CDR3 regions yielded the TCR beta libraries. MiXCR, run by TCRdb on the multiplex PCR reads, gives a single entry per CDR3 protein. The table lists 300,000 to 500,000 distinct CDR3 sequences, roughly 20% of them singletons. Time point indicated: persistent/refractory GD, antithyroid drugs over 5 years with positive TRAb. Researchers made the TCR library from RNA that was extracted from PBMCs. Material: peripheral blood mononuclear cells (PBMCs), obtained when the disease was refractory, from a patient treated with antithyroid drugs. These receptors all stem from a female donor with Graves disease.

This clonotype was counted ten times or more. The chain is built from TRBV28 and TRBJ2-7; D is perhaps TRBD2 (6 bases). The CDR3 runs to 14 residues. Trimming left V 4 bases short and J 4 bases short, with 14 bases between. Germline V CDR1 and CDR2: MDHEN, SYDVKM. CDR3 loop: CASSSHTGTYEQYF. The CDR3, as DNA: TGTGCCAGCAGTTCCCACACCGGGACTTACGAGCAGTACTTC.

The rearrangement links TRBV20-1 to TRBJ2-7; D unclear. Looked up from germline, CDR1 is DFQATT and CDR2 is SNEGSKA (reference sequence). This CDR3 has 13 residues. V was cut by 6 bases and J by 1 base, with 13 bases left in between. The CDR3 coding sequence is TGCAGTGCCGCCTGGATCGGGTCCTACGAGCAGTACTTC. Residues: CSAAWIGSYEQYF.

This chain uses TRBV18 with TRBJ2-5; TRBD1 is a possible D gene (6 bases). The V gene lost 3 bases and the J gene lost 10 bases, with 15 bases spanning the gap. Germline CDR1 KGHSH, CDR2 LQKENI. CDR3 length: 13 amino acids. This CDR3 reads CASSPTGPGGQYF. CDR3 DNA: TGTGCCAGCTCACCCACAGGGCCAGGCGGCCAGTACTTC.

This clonotype was observed at least ten times. This sequence joins TRBV28 and TRBJ1-2; 9 nucleotides agree with TRBD1. Germline CDR1 MDHEN, CDR2 SYDVKM. The V gene end was trimmed by 5 bases and the J gene end by 5 bases; junction bases not matched to a gene: 6. CDR3 length equals 14 residues. In DNA, the CDR3 is TGTGCCAGCAGTCCCCCCGGGACAGGGTATGGCTACACCTTC. Translation gives CASSPPGTGYGYTF.

This clonotype was seen more than once but under ten times. The chain uses TRBV9 and TRBJ2-7; 7 positions match TRBD1. The V gene end was trimmed by 3 bases and the J gene end by 6 bases; junction bases not matched to a gene: 12. The germline V gene has CDR1 SGDLS and CDR2 YYNGEE. This CDR3 has 15 amino acids. The CDR3 loop is CASSATGDGRSEQYF. The CDR3 DNA sequence: TGTGCCAGCAGCGCCACAGGGGACGGTCGTAGCGAGCAGTACTTC.

This clonotype was seen a handful of times. The rearrangement joins TRBV20-1 to TRBJ1-5, with TRBD1 identical over 12 bases. V lost 0 bases to trimming and J lost 2 bases; unmatched junction nucleotides: 8. The CDR3 runs to 18 residues. Germline-derived CDR1 and CDR2 are DFQATT and SNEGSKA (reference sequence). The CDR3 loop reads CSARDGGQGARGNQPQHF. The CDR3 DNA reads TGCAGTGCTAGAGATGGGGGACAGGGGGCTAGGGGCAATCAGCCCCAGCATTTT.

This clonotype was picked up a small number of times. The rearrangement joins TRBV18 to TRBJ1-2; D gene uncertain. CDR1 KGHSH and CDR2 LQKENI come from the germline V gene. V lost 3 bases and J lost 8, with 16 bases in between. The CDR3 loop spans 14 amino acids. The CDR3 loop is CASSPPGRHEGYTF. DNA for the CDR3: TGTGCCAGCTCACCCCCGGGAAGGCATGAGGGCTACACCTTC. The entire variable domain, with the rest obtained from reference TRBV18 and TRBJ1-2, is as follows: NAGVMQNPRHLVRRRGQEARLRCSPMKGHSHVYWYRQLPEEGLKFMVYLQKENIIDESGMPKERFSAEFPKEGPSILRIQQVVRGDSAAYFCASSPPGRHEGYTFGSGTRLTVV.

This clonotype has more than one count but fewer than ten. Possible read error: a much larger clone is one base away. The chain carries TRBV28 and TRBJ2-7, with D uncertain. The CDR3 totals 12 residues. Germline V gene lookup returns CDR1 MDHEN and CDR2 SYDVKM. V lost 7 bases to trimming and J lost 2 bases, with 9 bases between them. The CDR3 protein is CASNLVPYEQYF. Here the CDR3 DNA reads TGTGCCAGCAACCTAGTGCCCTACGAGCAGTACTTC.

Turning to this clonotype: A much more abundant neighbour one base away suggests this may be a read error. This rearrangement joins TRBV2 to TRBJ1-2, with 8 bases lining up with TRBD1. Trimming removed 4 bases from V and 8 bases from J; junction bases left unmatched: 12. The germline CDR1 and CDR2 sequences are SNHLY and FYNNEI. The CDR3 length is 15 residues. The CDR3 loop reads CASSVTGDVVYGYTF. The CDR3 DNA is TGTGCCAGCAGTGTGACAGGGGATGTGGTATACGGCTACACCTTC. The whole variable domain, filled in from reference TRBV2 and TRBJ1-2, reads EPEVTQTPSHQVTQMGQEVILRCVPISNHLYFYWYRQILGQKVEFLVSFYNNEISEKSEIFDDQFSVERPDGSNFTLKIRSTKLEDSAMYFCASSVTGDVVYGYTFGSGTRLTVV.

The gene calls are TRBV12-3 or TRBV12-4 and TRBJ1-3; tentative D call: TRBD1 (6 bases). V lost 3 bases, J lost 3 bases, and 15 bases lay in between. CDR3 size: 16 residues. CDR3 sequence reads: CASSFFAGAYGNTIYF. The CDR3 nucleotides read TGTGCCAGCAGTTTCTTCGCGGGGGCATATGGAAACACCATATATTTT.

This clonotype was seen repeatedly, ten times or more. The chain is built from TRBV28 and TRBJ2-6; 9 bases fit TRBD1. CDR3 length equals 18 residues. The germline V gene has CDR1 MDHEN and CDR2 SYDVKM. J lost 2 bases, V lost 2 bases, and 7 bases had no gene match. The DNA for the CDR3 is TGTGCCAGCAGTTTACACGGGACAGGGTTGACTGGGGCCAACGTCCTGACTTTC. Protein product: CASSLHGTGLTGANVLTF.

This clonotype came up many times. The chain uses TRBV12-3 or TRBV12-4 and TRBJ2-7; D is perhaps TRBD1 (6 bases). The CDR3 spans 15 residues. With 7 bases removed from V and 5 bases from J, the gap between germline ends came to 21 bases. The CDR3 DNA reads TGTGCCAGCACCCAAAATCAGGGGAGTCGCAACGAGCAGTACTTC. The encoded protein is CASTQNQGSRNEQYF.

This chain connects TRBV5-1 to TRBJ2-7; weak D call: TRBD1 (6 bases). Trimming took off 4 bases at V and 6 bases at J, with 14 bases between the two ends. CDR3 size: 13 residues. CDR1 SGHRS and CDR2 YFSETQ come from the germline V gene. CDR3 residues: CASSTQQGPEQYF. CDR3 nucleotide sequence: TGCGCCAGCAGCACCCAACAGGGACCCGAGCAGTACTTC.

The table lists this clonotype with a few counts. V gene TRBV24-1 combines with J gene TRBJ1-5; D gene ambiguous. The V gene's germline CDR1 is KGHDR and CDR2 SFDVKD. Trimming cost V 1 base and J 2 bases, with 14 bases left between them. This CDR3 region has 17 residues. This CDR3 is CATSDFVEDTGNQPQHF. The CDR3 DNA follows: TGTGCCACCAGTGATTTTGTCGAGGATACCGGCAATCAGCCCCAGCATTTT.

The chain has TRBV20-1 and TRBJ2-7; TRBD2 agrees at 7 bases. The trim removed 5 bases at V and 2 bases at J, leaving 12 bases unmatched. The CDR3 totals 15 residues. Germline V gives CDR1 DFQATT, CDR2 SNEGSKA (reference sequence). The CDR3 DNA is TGCAGTGCTCCCCGGAGGGCTAGCGGTACCTACGAGCAGTACTTC. This translates into CSAPRRASGTYEQYF.

Points on this clonotype: The junction departs from the called germline gene at one end, perhaps through a read error. In DNA, the CDR3 is TGCGCCAGCAGCTCGGGACTTGGCGTGCACGAGCAGTACTTC. It specifies CASSSGLGVHEQYF. This chain uses TRBV7-2 with TRBJ2-7; TRBD2 might be the D (6 bases). The CDR3 covers 14 residues. Germline CDR1 reads SGHTA; CDR2 reads FQGNSA.

This chain links TRBV5-4 with TRBJ2-7; 7 positions match TRBD1. Per the germline V gene, CDR1 is SGHNT and CDR2 is YYREEE (reference sequence). Germline trimming cut 4 bases from V and 5 bases from J; bases unmatched to any gene: 9. CDR3 length: 14 residues. This chain's CDR3 is CASSRIIQGDEQYF. The CDR3 coding sequence is TGTGCCAGCAGCCGGATAATTCAGGGGGACGAGCAGTACTTC.

The sample holds many counts of this clonotype. The chain joins TRBV6-5 to TRBJ2-7; no definite D call. Germline V gene lookup returns CDR1 MNHEY and CDR2 SVGAGI. The V end lost 0 bases, the J end lost 3 bases, and 24 bases lay between the germline ends. The CDR3 is made up of 19 amino acids. CDR3 nucleotide sequence: TGTGCCAGCAGTTACTCGTCCCCTGGGCTAGGTTCAAGCCGCTACGAGCAGTACTTC. Translated: CASSYSSPGLGSSRYEQYF.

This clonotype was detected many times. In DNA, the CDR3 is TGCAGTGCTAGGCAGGCCGGGAAGACCCAGTACTTC. It translates to CSARQAGKTQYF. V and J are TRBV20-1 and TRBJ2-5; D might be TRBD2 (5 bases). This CDR3 spans 12 amino acids. The germline CDR1 and CDR2 sequences are DFQATT and SNEGSKA (reference sequence). V was shortened by 3 bases and J by 6 bases, with 11 bases between the two germline ends.

This clonotype has only a few counts. This chain connects TRBV19 to TRBJ1-1; D not resolved. Per germline, CDR1 LNHDA and CDR2 SQIVND (reference sequence). V was pared by 5 bases and J by 5 bases, with 21 bases between. The CDR3 contains 16 residues. CDR3 in DNA: TGTGCCAGTAGTCCCACCGGGTCGGGTGGTAGGACTGAAGCTTTCTTT. Amino acid sequence: CASSPTGSGGRTEAFF.

This clonotype was seen at least ten times. This sequence joins TRBV12-3 or TRBV12-4 and TRBJ2-7, with D perhaps matching TRBD2 (6 bases). Trimming cost V 5 bases and J 3 bases, with 14 bases left between them. This CDR3 contains 14 residues. CDR3 protein: CASSKKTRFYEQYF. CDR3 sequence (DNA): TGTGCCAGCAGTAAGAAGACTAGATTCTACGAGCAGTACTTC.

The chain links TRBV6-1 to TRBJ1-1; unclear D gene. Germline CDR1 MNHNS, CDR2 SASEGT. This CDR3 is built from 12 residues. V shed 6 bases and J shed 7 bases, with 12 bases lying between them. The CDR3 bases are TGTGCCAGCAGCCAGTGGGGAGGTGAAGCTTTCTTT. This codes for CASSQWGGEAFF.

This clonotype has a count of ten or more. This sequence joins TRBV19 and TRBJ2-5; unclear D gene. Germline lookup yields CDR1 LNHDA and CDR2 SQIVND (reference sequence). V shed 4 bases and J shed 10 bases, with 19 bases lying between them. CDR3 length equals 14 residues. The CDR3 protein is CASSKTNTKVGQYF. CDR3 nucleotides: TGTGCCAGTAGTAAGACCAACACCAAGGTGGGCCAGTACTTC.

This chain connects TRBV10-3 to TRBJ2-1; a weak D match, TRBD2 (5 bases). V was shortened by 0 bases and J by 9 bases, with 6 bases between the two germline ends. CDR3 length: 12 amino acids. Germline loops: CDR1 ENHRY, CDR2 SYGVKD. CDR3 residues: CAISESSVEQFF. CDR3 in DNA: TGTGCCATCAGTGAGTCTAGCGTTGAGCAGTTCTTC.

This chain links TRBV9 with TRBJ2-2; D possibly matches TRBD1 or TRBD2 (6 bases each). The germline V gene has CDR1 SGDLS and CDR2 YYNGEE. The CDR3 contains 15 residues. The V and J ends lost 0 bases and 6 bases respectively, with 12 bases between them. CDR3 protein: CASSVEGGLAGELFF. CDR3 bases: TGTGCCAGCAGCGTAGAGGGGGGTTTGGCCGGGGAGCTGTTTTTT.

J is TRBJ2-2 and V is TRBV6-1; tentative D call: TRBD1 (5 bases). CDR1 is MNHNS, CDR2 SASEGT, per germline. The CDR3 runs to 15 residues. V was shortened by 4 bases and J by 6 bases, with 15 bases between the two germline ends. CDR3: CASSVGVFASGELFF. CDR3 nucleotide sequence: TGTGCCAGCAGTGTAGGGGTTTTTGCGTCCGGGGAGCTGTTTTTT.